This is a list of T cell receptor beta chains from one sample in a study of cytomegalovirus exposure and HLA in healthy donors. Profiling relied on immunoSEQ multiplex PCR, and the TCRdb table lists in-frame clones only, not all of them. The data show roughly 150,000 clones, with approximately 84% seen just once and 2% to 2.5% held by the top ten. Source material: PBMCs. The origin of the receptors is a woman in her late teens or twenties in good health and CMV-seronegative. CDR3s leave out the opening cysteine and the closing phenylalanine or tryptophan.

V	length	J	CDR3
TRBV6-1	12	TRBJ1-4	ASSWTGGREKLF
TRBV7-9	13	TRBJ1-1	ASSQWTGGDTEAF
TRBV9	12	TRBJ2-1	ASSGTSGSNEQF
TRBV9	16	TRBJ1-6	ASSDPWGGARGNSPLH
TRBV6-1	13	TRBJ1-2	ASSGPWLQGYGYT
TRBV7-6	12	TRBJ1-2	ASSLGGPHYGYT
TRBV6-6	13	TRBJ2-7	ASSQGSTVYYEQY
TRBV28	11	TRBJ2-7	ASTRASRAEQY
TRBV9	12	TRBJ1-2	ASSPRGAVYGYT
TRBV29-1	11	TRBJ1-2	SVEDRTGVGYT
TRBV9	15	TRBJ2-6	ASSGSGGASGANVLT
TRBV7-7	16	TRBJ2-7	ASSLGCRQAAPSYEQY
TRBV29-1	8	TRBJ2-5	SVGGETQY
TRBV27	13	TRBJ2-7	ASSFGTAYSYEQY
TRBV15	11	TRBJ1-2	ATSRAGVYGYT
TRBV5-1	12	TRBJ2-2	ASNRDGSSGELF